These T cell receptor beta chains were read from a single sample in a study of T-cell memory formation after mild COVID-19. MiXCR, applied by TCRdb to the 5' RACE reads, yields one record per CDR3 protein. This table holds about 310,000 distinct CDR3 sequences, 15% to 20% found once. The sequenced sample consisted of PBMCs or a T cell subset sorted from them (not recorded which). The receptors shown here come from a man aged 18 to 35 who had mild COVID-19 (a few samples of this study predate the infection). Cell type and time point are not known. The CDR3 runs from the conserved cysteine through the conserved F or W. The order of the fields is V gene, J gene, D gene, clone size, CDR3 protein, CDR3 DNA. The D gene is left open where the match is weak. Clone size is stated in some rows and not others, as once, few, many or a class when expanded.

TRBV19,TRBJ2-3,-,once,CASSMMNTDTQYF,TGTGCCAGTAGTATGATGAACACAGATACGCAGTATTTT
TRBV2,TRBJ2-7,TRBD1,once,CATARTGTEQYF,TGTGCCACCGCTCGGACAGGGACCGAGCAGTACTTC
TRBV7-2,TRBJ2-3,TRBD1,few,CASSLVLGGPDTQYF,TGTGCCAGCAGCTTAGTATTAGGGGGCCCAGATACGCAGTATTTT
TRBV4-2,TRBJ2-3,-,-,CASSQEWGNTQYF,TGTGCCAGCAGCCAAGAATGGGGGAATACGCAGTATTTT
TRBV20-1,TRBJ1-5,-,-,CSAPGSQHF,TGCAGTGCTCCGGGATCCCAGCATTTT
TRBV5-5,TRBJ1-2,-,-,CASSWDNYGYTF,TGTGCCAGCAGCTGGGACAACTATGGCTACACCTTC
TRBV11-3,TRBJ1-1,-,-,CASSRSQENTEAFF,TGTGCCAGCAGCAGAAGCCAGGAGAACACTGAAGCTTTCTTT
TRBV7-8,TRBJ1-3,TRBD1,few,CASIVPRGPRGNTIYF,TGTGCCAGCATAGTACCCAGGGGGCCGCGGGGAAACACCATATATTTT
TRBV19,TRBJ1-1,-,-,CASSIDVINTEAFF,TGTGCCAGTAGTATCGACGTAATAAACACTGAAGCTTTCTTT
TRBV7-2,TRBJ2-4,-,many,CASSLEGGSKNIQYF,TGTGCCAGCAGCTTAGAGGGCGGAAGCAAAAACATTCAGTACTTC